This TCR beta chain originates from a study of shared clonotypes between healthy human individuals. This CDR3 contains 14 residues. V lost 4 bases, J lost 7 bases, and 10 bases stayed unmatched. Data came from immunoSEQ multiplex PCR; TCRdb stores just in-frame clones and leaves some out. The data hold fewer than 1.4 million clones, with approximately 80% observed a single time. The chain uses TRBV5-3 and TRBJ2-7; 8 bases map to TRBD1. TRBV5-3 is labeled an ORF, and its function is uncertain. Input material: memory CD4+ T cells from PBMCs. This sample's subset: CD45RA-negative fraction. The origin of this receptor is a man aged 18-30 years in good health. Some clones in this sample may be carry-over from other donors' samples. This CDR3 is CARSLGQGRGEQYF. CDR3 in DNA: TGTGCCAGAAGCCTAGGACAGGGCAGAGGGGAGCAGTACTTC.